This T cell receptor (beta chain) was observed in a study of CD8+CD57+ T cells in acquired aplastic anemia. Genomic DNA, serving as template, underwent TCR beta VDJ and CDR3 profiling. Via MiXCR, TCRdb re-called the reads, giving one row per CDR3 protein. The data hold more than 150,000 distinct CDR3 sequences, with around half observed a single time. Trimming shortened V by 4 bases and J by 4 bases, and 12 bases separated the two germline ends. Germline V gives CDR1 SGDLS, CDR2 YYNGEE. This CDR3 comprises 15 residues. Ten or more counts support this clonotype. Sequencing was done on a sample of sorted CD4+, CD8+, or CD8+CD57+ T cells (not recorded which) from PBMCs. The origin of this receptor is a human donor in good health. The chain recombines TRBV9 with TRBJ1-6; D is ambiguous. The CDR3 coding sequence is TGTGCCAGCAGCCCTCGGACGGGATATAATTCACCCCTCCACTTT. Its translation: CASSPRTGYNSPLHF.